This record looks at one TCR beta chain sequence and its context. Its antigen is still unknown. No base-level quality is on record; no much larger clone is a single base apart. This sample was included in a study of T cell repertoires in cytomegalovirus infection (dated 2019 in TCRdb). For context, the study as a whole: Because public TCR beta signatures pointed to carriage of CMV infection together with the matching HLA type, the HLA type of each donor mattered for the analysis.

What the research found in general, with its limitations: Cumulative frequency of public TCR beta family members discriminated carriers of CMV infection plus the relevant HLA type in this cohort and an independent roughly 350-donor cohort. In the ex vivo response, HLA-C-restricted CMV-specific TCR beta clonotypes were dominant, and in two of eight donors the single most frequent clonotype came from this HLA-C-restricted group.

The sequencer was an Illumina HiSeq 1500. TCRdb reanalyzed the raw reads on its own, using fastp at Q25 for trimming and MiXCR for clone calling, and kept in-frame beta chains. Under each unique CDR3 protein, matching rows form one entry showing the most common genes and DNA. In this sample the table shows about 210,000 distinct CDR3 sequences, 6% to 8% of which occur a single time. Roughly 6.5% of the sample goes to the ten largest clones. Ends trimmed: V by 4 bases, J by 2 bases; bases unmatched to a gene: 2. The germline V gene (reference sequence) provides CDR1 DFQATT and CDR2 SNEGSKA. Inclusive of the bounding cysteine and phenylalanine, the CDR3 is 13 residues long. Of the read, only the CDR3 DNA is kept; its 39 bases are in frame from base 1.

This receptor was obtained from a human donor in good health (CMV status not recorded). Some clones in this sample may be carry-over from other donors' samples. Source material: PBMCs. The rearranged segments are TRBV20-1 and TRBJ1-5; 7 of the junction bases match TRBD1. CDR3 reads: CSATGGGNQPQHF. The DNA sequence is as follows: TGCAGTGCTACAGGGGGTGGCAATCAGCCCCAGCATTTT.